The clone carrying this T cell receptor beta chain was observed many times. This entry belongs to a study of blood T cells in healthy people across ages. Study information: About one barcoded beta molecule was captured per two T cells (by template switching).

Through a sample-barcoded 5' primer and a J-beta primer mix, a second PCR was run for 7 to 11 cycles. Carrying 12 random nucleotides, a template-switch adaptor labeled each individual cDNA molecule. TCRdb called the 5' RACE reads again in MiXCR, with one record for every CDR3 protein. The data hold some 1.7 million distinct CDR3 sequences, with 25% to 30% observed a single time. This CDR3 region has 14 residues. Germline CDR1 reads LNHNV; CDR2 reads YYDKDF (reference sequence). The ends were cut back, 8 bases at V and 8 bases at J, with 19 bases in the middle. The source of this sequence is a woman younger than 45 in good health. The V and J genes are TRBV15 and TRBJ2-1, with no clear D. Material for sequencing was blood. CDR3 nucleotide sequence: TGTGCCACCTCACGGCTGGAAGAGAGGCATGAGCAGTTCTTC. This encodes CATSRLEERHEQFF.